Included here is one T cell receptor (beta chain) sequence, with context. These data belong to a study of T cells of healthy individuals. TCRdb re-derived calls from the 5' RACE reads in MiXCR, one entry per CDR3 protein. Of about 100,000 distinct CDR3 sequences in the sample, roughly 15% were seen once. The CDR3 has 14 residues. Trimming took off 2 bases at V and 4 bases at J, with 11 bases between the two ends. The receptor comes from a human donor in good health. V gene TRBV12-3 or TRBV12-4 combines with J gene TRBJ1-2; no clear D. Here the CDR3 reads CASSLRRASYGYTF. CDR3 sequence (DNA): TGTGCCAGCAGTTTACGCCGGGCCAGCTATGGCTACACCTTC.